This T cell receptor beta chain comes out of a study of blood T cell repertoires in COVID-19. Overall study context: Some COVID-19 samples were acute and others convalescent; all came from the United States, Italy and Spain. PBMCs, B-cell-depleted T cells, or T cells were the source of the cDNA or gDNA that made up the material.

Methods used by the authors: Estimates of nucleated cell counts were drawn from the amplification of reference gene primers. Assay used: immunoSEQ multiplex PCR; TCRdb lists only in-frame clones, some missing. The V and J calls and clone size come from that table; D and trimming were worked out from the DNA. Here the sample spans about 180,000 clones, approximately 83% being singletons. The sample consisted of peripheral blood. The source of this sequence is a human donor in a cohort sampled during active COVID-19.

In DNA form, the CDR3 reads TGTGCCAGCAGTTCCGCGACAGGGGGCTTTCAGCCCCAGCATTTT. Protein sequence: CASSSATGGFQPQHF. The chain uses TRBV27 and TRBJ1-5, with 10 positions matching TRBD1. This CDR3 is 15 amino acids long. V lost 4 bases, J lost 6 bases, and 6 bases stayed unmatched. Germline V gives CDR1 MNHEY, CDR2 SMNVEV (reference sequence).